Following are 24 T cell receptor beta chains from one sample sequenced in a study of T cell repertoires in cytomegalovirus infection. TCRdb passed the reads through MiXCR, listing each CDR3 protein once. The sample gives roughly 700,000 distinct CDR3 sequences, around 32% of which show up once; about 20% is in the top ten. Their antigens remain unidentified. The sample here was cultured PBMCs, taken from culture after CMV antigen stimulation. The receptors were gathered from a human donor in good health (CMV status not recorded). Some clones in this sample may be carry-over from other donors' samples.

In this sample, this clonotype turned up many times. The chain employs TRBV7-2 and TRBJ2-1; D remains unclear. The length of the CDR3 is 12 residues. The ends were cut back, 0 bases at V and 8 bases at J, with 5 bases in the middle. CDR1 SGHTA and CDR2 FQGNSA come from the germline V gene. The CDR3 DNA sequence: TGTGCCAGCAGCTTAGCTTTTCATGAGCAGTTCTTC. Protein product: CASSLAFHEQFF. Full variable domain (rest looked up from reference TRBV7-2 and TRBJ2-1): GAGVSQSPSNKVTEKGKDVELRCDPISGHTALYWYRQSLGQGLEFLIYFQGNSAPDKSGLPSDRFSAERTGGSVSTLTIQRTQQEDSAVYLCASSLAFHEQFFGPGTRLTVL.

The V and J genes are TRBV19 and TRBJ2-6, with D perhaps TRBD1 (6 bases). CDR3 size: 16 residues. Germline V lookup: CDR1 LNHDA, CDR2 SQIVND (reference sequence). V was trimmed by 6 bases and J by 2 bases, leaving 14 bases between them. CDR3 sequence: CASSPGTTAGANVLTF. CDR3 nucleotide sequence: TGTGCCAGTAGCCCCGGGACAACCGCTGGGGCCAACGTCCTGACTTTC.

This clonotype was counted between two and nine times. The chain employs TRBV11-3 and TRBJ1-5, with 8 bases identical to TRBD1. Trimming took 6 bases from V and 2 from J; bases not matched to a gene: 12. Germline CDR1 reads SGHNT; CDR2 reads YENEEA. The CDR3 contains 17 residues. The CDR3 sequence is CASSREIRGQGNQPQHF. DNA of the CDR3: TGTGCCAGCAGTCGCGAAATCAGGGGGCAGGGCAATCAGCCCCAGCATTTT.

This clonotype was detected a few times. The V gene is TRBV6-1, the J gene TRBJ2-3; D is perhaps TRBD1 or TRBD2 (5 bases each). Germline values: CDR1 MNHNS, CDR2 SASEGT. The CDR3 has 15 amino acids. V was clipped by 6 bases and J by 1 base, with 14 bases between them. The CDR3 here is CASSPWGSRTDTQYF. CDR3 DNA sequence: TGTGCCAGCAGCCCCTGGGGGTCCCGCACAGATACGCAGTATTTT.

The chain is built from TRBV10-3 and TRBJ1-2; 7 bases line up with TRBD1. The CDR3 sequence is 15 residues long. The J segment lost 8 bases and the V segment lost 3 bases, leaving 12 bases of the junction unmatched. Per germline, CDR1 ENHRY and CDR2 SYGVKD. The CDR3 DNA follows: TGTGCCATCAGTGAAATCCAGGGGGTAACGAAGGGCTACACCTTC. This translates into CAISEIQGVTKGYTF.

This sequence joins TRBV19 and TRBJ1-4; D unclear. Germline V lookup: CDR1 LNHDA, CDR2 SQIVND (reference sequence). V was clipped by 0 bases and J by 3 bases, with 11 bases between them. The CDR3 loop spans 16 amino acids. DNA for the CDR3: TGTGCCAGTAGTATAGATCCGGCAGTCTCTAATGAAAAACTGTTTTTT. Its protein is CASSIDPAVSNEKLFF.

This chain joins TRBV28 and TRBJ2-7, with D perhaps given as TRBD1 or TRBD2 (5 bases each). The ends were cut back, 6 bases at V and 3 bases at J, with 12 bases in the middle. Germline CDR1 reads MDHEN; CDR2 reads SYDVKM. This CDR3 spans 13 amino acids. The CDR3 region is CASRPGTFYEQYF. CDR3 bases: TGTGCCAGCAGGCCCGGGACCTTCTACGAGCAGTACTTC.

V is TRBV18 and J is TRBJ1-5; 8 bases fit TRBD1. The CDR3 sequence is 15 residues long. V lost 6 bases and J lost 4; bases outside the gene matches: 8. Germline assignment: CDR1 KGHSH and CDR2 LQKENI. In nucleotides, the CDR3 is TGTGCCAGCTCCCAGGGACAGGTCGGGAATCAGCCCCAGCATTTT. This sequence encodes CASSQGQVGNQPQHF.

V is TRBV9 and J is TRBJ1-6, with D unclear. Germline V gene lookup returns CDR1 SGDLS and CDR2 YYNGEE. The ends were cut back, 2 bases at V and 0 bases at J, with 6 bases in the middle. This CDR3 is 15 amino acids long. The CDR3 bases are TGTGCCAGCAGCGTCAGGAGCTCCTATAATTCACCCCTCCACTTT. Protein product: CASSVRSSYNSPLHF. Based on the CDR3 plus reference TRBV9 and TRBJ1-6, the full variable domain is DSGVTQTPKHLITATGQRVTLRCSPRSGDLSVYWYQQSLDQGLQFLIQYYNGEERAKGNILERFSAQQFPDLHSELNLSSLELGDSALYFCASSVRSSYNSPLHFGNGTRLTVT.

This clonotype was counted between two and nine times. V is TRBV19 and J is TRBJ1-2; D gene ambiguous. Germline loops: CDR1 LNHDA, CDR2 SQIVND (reference sequence). This CDR3 is 13 amino acids long. The V end was cut by 5 bases, the J end by 4 bases, with 11 bases between. The CDR3 nucleotides are TGTGCCAGTAGTGTCCAGTCAGGCTATGGCTACACCTTC. Its translation: CASSVQSGYGYTF.

The V call is TRBV19, the J call TRBJ1-6; D gene ambiguous. The CDR3 runs 14 residues. Trimming pared 6 bases from V and 5 bases from J, leaving 11 bases between. Per the germline V gene, CDR1 is LNHDA and CDR2 is SQIVND (reference sequence). In DNA form, the CDR3 reads TGTGCCAGTAGGGACCCGGCCGATAATTCACCCCTCCACTTT. This sequence encodes CASRDPADNSPLHF.

This clonotype has a handful of counts. The chain employs TRBV7-6 and TRBJ2-7, with TRBD1 matching over 7 bases. The CDR3 loop spans 14 amino acids. Looked up from germline, CDR1 is SGHVS and CDR2 is FNYEAQ. Germline trimming cut 3 bases from V and 5 bases from J; bases unmatched to any gene: 7. CDR3 nucleotide sequence: TGTGCCAGCAGCTTTACCGGGACAGACCACGAGCAGTACTTC. Encoded protein: CASSFTGTDHEQYF.

This clonotype has a handful of counts. The rearrangement links TRBV5-1 to TRBJ2-1, with D unclear. Germline loops: CDR1 SGHRS, CDR2 YFSETQ. CDR3 length equals 14 residues. The germline V and J ends were trimmed by 7 bases and 4 bases, with 15 bases remaining between them. The CDR3 is CASGVDRAYNEQFF. The CDR3 DNA sequence: TGCGCCAGCGGAGTCGACCGAGCATACAATGAGCAGTTCTTC.

This CDR3 reads CATGGAPWTFF. The DNA of the CDR3 is TGTGCCACCGGTGGGGCCCCATGGACTTTCTTT. The chain has TRBV12-3 or TRBV12-4 and TRBJ1-1, with TRBD1 as a possible D gene (5 bases). This CDR3 contains 11 residues. The germline V and J ends were trimmed by 10 bases and 12 bases, with 18 bases remaining between them.

This clonotype was counted a few times. The chain links TRBV28 to TRBJ2-5; D is unclear. The CDR3 covers 15 residues. Looked up from germline, CDR1 is MDHEN and CDR2 is SYDVKM. Trimming took 8 bases from V and 2 from J, leaving 18 bases between them. The CDR3 loop is CASQQLGGDQETQYF. DNA of the CDR3: TGTGCCAGCCAACAACTCGGTGGAGATCAAGAGACCCAGTACTTC.

This clonotype showed up just a few times. One junction end does not reproduce the germline sequence, and a read error may be involved. The chain recombines TRBV4-1 with TRBJ1-3; tentatively, D is TRBD1 (6 bases). This CDR3 is 17 amino acids long. Germline V gene lookup returns CDR1 MGHRA and CDR2 YSYEKL. The CDR3 nucleotides read TGTGCCAGCGGCTCATATCCCGGTAGGACAGACGGAAACACCATATATTTT. As protein: CASGSYPGRTDGNTIYF.

CDR3 in amino acids: CASSYTGLGGEQFF. As DNA, the CDR3 is TGTGCCAGCAGCTACACGGGGTTAGGGGGTGAGCAGTTCTTC. The V call is TRBV7-6, the J call TRBJ2-1; D is perhaps TRBD1 (6 bases). From germline, CDR1 is SGHVS and CDR2 FNYEAQ. CDR3 length equals 14 residues. V gave up 4 bases and J gave up 9 bases, with 16 bases separating them.

V gene TRBV7-2 combines with J gene TRBJ1-2; no reliable D call. The CDR3 extends over 15 amino acids. From germline, CDR1 is SGHTA and CDR2 FQGNSA. Deletions cut 5 bases from V and 4 bases from J, with 17 bases between. DNA for the CDR3: TGTGCCAGCAGCCCCGACACCACCCCGGGCTATGGCTACACCTTC. This sequence encodes CASSPDTTPGYGYTF.

This clonotype was observed a few times. The rearrangement joins TRBV10-3 to TRBJ1-2; no definite D call. This CDR3 has 13 amino acids. Trimming pared 3 bases from V and 1 base from J, leaving 6 bases between. CDR1 is ENHRY and CDR2 is SYGVKD in the germline V gene. The CDR3 reads CAISDGSNYGYTF. The CDR3 DNA reads as TGTGCCATCAGTGATGGCAGTAACTATGGCTACACCTTC.

This chain uses TRBV6-5 with TRBJ2-3; a possible D gene is TRBD1 (6 bases). The ends were cut back, 8 bases at V and 1 base at J, with 10 bases in the middle. The CDR3 contains 13 residues. The germline V gene has CDR1 MNHEY and CDR2 SVGAGI. The CDR3, as DNA: TGTGCCAGCCTGAGACAGGGCACAGATACGCAGTATTTT. Its translation: CASLRQGTDTQYF.

V and J are TRBV4-1 and TRBJ2-5, with 9 bases fitting TRBD2. Germline V CDR1 and CDR2: MGHRA, YSYEKL. V gave up 2 bases and J gave up 6 bases; unmatched junction bases: 10. This CDR3 is 16 amino acids long. The chain's CDR3 is CASSQPSRGGEKTQYF. CDR3 bases: TGCGCCAGCAGCCAACCTTCGCGGGGGGGCGAGAAGACCCAGTACTTC.

The chain has TRBV4-2 and TRBJ1-2, with TRBD1 as a possible D gene (5 bases). Trimming took 4 bases from V and 4 from J, leaving 13 bases between them. Germline CDR1 is LGHNA and CDR2 is YNFKEQ. The CDR3 contains 14 residues. Written as DNA, the CDR3 is TGTGCCAGCAGCCCTGGGGCCGGCATCTATGGCTACACCTTC. It yields the protein CASSPGAGIYGYTF.

The V and J genes are TRBV19 and TRBJ2-1; D might be TRBD2 (6 bases). Germline V gene data show CDR1 as LNHDA and CDR2 as SQIVND (reference sequence). The CDR3 is 15 residues long. V shed 8 bases and J shed 7 bases, with 21 bases lying between them. The CDR3 coding sequence is TGTGCCAGTGGGGACTGGGGGGAGTTGTGGAATGAGCAGTTCTTC. Protein: CASGDWGELWNEQFF.

The V call is TRBV6-1, the J call TRBJ1-4; D is perhaps TRBD1 (5 bases). CDR3 length: 17 residues. Germline loops: CDR1 MNHNS, CDR2 SASEGT. Trimming cost V 1 base and J 6 bases, with 18 bases left between them. The CDR3 is CASSEDRYRRRYEKLFF. In DNA form, the CDR3 reads TGTGCCAGCAGTGAAGACAGGTACCGTCGTCGATATGAAAAACTGTTTTTT.